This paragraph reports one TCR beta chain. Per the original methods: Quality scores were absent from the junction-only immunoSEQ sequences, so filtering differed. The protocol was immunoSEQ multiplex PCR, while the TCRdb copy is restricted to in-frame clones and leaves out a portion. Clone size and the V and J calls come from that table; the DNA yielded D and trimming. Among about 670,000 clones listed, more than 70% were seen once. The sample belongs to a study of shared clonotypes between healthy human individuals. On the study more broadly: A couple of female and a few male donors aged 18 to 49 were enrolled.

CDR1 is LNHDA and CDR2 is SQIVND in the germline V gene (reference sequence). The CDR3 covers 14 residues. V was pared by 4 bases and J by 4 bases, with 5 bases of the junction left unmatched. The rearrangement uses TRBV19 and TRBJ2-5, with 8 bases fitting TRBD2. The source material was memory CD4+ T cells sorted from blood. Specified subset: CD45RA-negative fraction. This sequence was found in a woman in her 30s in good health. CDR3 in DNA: TGTGCCAGTAGTAGCCAAGCGGGAGTAGAGACCCAGTACTTC. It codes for CASSSQAGVETQYF.